This T cell receptor beta chain was identified during a study of cytomegalovirus exposure and HLA in healthy donors. The overall study: Findings of an earlier analysis included roughly 110 million unique TCR beta sequences from 180 million or so T cells. Counted in an early data release were about 85 million unique TCRs from HLA-typed donors.

The trim removed 4 bases at V and 8 bases at J, leaving 8 bases unmatched. Germline loops: CDR1 MGHDK, CDR2 SYGVNS. The CDR3 spans 15 residues. Primers: 60 Vbeta forward and 13 Jbeta reverse. Assay: immunoSEQ multiplex PCR; the TCRdb copy retains only in-frame clones and omits some. In all, the sample yields under 90,000 clones. The chain couples TRBV25-1 to TRBJ2-1; 10 bases are shared with TRBD2. The receptor was derived from a man aged 45 to 65 in good health and CMV-seropositive. What was sequenced was PBMCs. The CDR3 DNA reads as TGTGCCAGCAGTGTACTAGCGGGGCCTGGGGATGAGCAGTTCTTC. This codes for CASSVLAGPGDEQFF.